This record concerns one T cell receptor (beta chain) sequence. These data originate in a study of control samples from healthy donors and cancer patients. Measured with immunoSEQ multiplex PCR; TCRdb has only the in-frame clones, and not every one. Counted here are about 69,000 clones, approximately 80% occurring once; the ten biggest clones make up 2.9%. The sequenced sample consisted of PBMCs. The TCR was taken from a woman between 50 and 59 years old with lung cancer.

This chain's CDR3 is CASSSDGGGYGYTF. CDR3 sequence (DNA): TGTGCCAGCAGCTCGGACGGGGGAGGCTATGGCTACACCTTC. V gene TRBV11-2 combines with J gene TRBJ1-2; D might be TRBD1 (5 bases). The CDR3 runs to 14 residues. Germline V gene lookup returns CDR1 SGHAT and CDR2 FQNNGV. The V end lost 4 bases, the J end lost 4 bases, and 13 bases lay between the germline ends. The complete variable domain, with remaining parts taken from reference TRBV11-2 and TRBJ1-2, reads EAGVAQSPRYKIIEKRQSVAFWCNPISGHATLYWYQQILGQGPKLLIQFQNNGVVDDSQLPKDRFSAERLKGVDSTLKIQPAKLEDSAVYLCASSSDGGGYGYTFGSGTRLTVV.